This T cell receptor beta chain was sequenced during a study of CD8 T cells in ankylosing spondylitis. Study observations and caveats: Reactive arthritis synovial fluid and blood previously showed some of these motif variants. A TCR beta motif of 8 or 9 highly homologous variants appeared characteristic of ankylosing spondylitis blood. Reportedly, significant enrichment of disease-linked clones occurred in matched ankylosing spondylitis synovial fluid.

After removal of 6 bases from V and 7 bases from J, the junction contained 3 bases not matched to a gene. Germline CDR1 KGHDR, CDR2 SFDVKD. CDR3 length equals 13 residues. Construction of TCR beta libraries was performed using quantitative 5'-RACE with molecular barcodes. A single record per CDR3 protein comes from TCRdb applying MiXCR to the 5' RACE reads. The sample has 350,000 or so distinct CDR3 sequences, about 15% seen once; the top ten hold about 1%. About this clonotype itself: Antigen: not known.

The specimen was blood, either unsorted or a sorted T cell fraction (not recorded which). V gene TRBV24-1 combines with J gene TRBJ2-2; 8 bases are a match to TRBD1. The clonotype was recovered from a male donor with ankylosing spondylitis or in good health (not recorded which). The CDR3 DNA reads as TGTGCCACCAGTCGACAGGGGCACGGGGAGCTGTTTTTT. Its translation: CATSRQGHGELFF.